This T cell receptor beta chain was captured in a study of blood T cell repertoires in COVID-19 (dated by TCRdb to the early 2020s). Turning to the overall study: Samples covering the acute and convalescent phases of COVID-19 were provided by collaborators in the United States, Italy and Spain. The prospective study material was composed of cDNA or gDNA derived from T cells, B-cell-depleted T cells, or PBMCs. Deeply sampled blood TCRbeta repertoires from subjects exposed to, actively infected with, or recovered from COVID-19 were included in the dataset. The repertoires were made available in a free public database intended to serve as a resource for research on the immune response to SARS-CoV-2. The samples were drawn from two sources: the first 160 participants of the ongoing ImmuneRACE study, and 950 to 1,500 subjects contributed by 6 global collaborators. Nearly every sample came with metadata listing a de-identified subject ID, COVID-19 status, age in years and sex. Where available, HLA class I and class II types were taken from metadata supplied by the sample provider and were not determined by assay-based typing. The paper as a whole reports these results and caveats: The quantity of clinical and demographic metadata differed by source and by participant and was supplied without curation.

The immunoSEQ Assay, a bias-controlled multiplex PCR, was used to amplify TCRbeta CDR3 regions from genomic DNA. Per the original workflow: Within the assay, amplification of reference gene primers was used to estimate how many nucleated cells each sample contained. Sequence reads were collapsed and filtered to measure the absolute abundance of every unique TCRbeta CDR3 rearrangement. Productive Simpson clonality was computed per sample as the square root of Simpson's diversity index over productive rearrangements. TCRdb stores this immuneACCESS table with in-frame sequences only. Part of the clones is absent; in the studies checked, under half of the shortfall reflects unresolved V genes, and no reason is known for the rest. V and J calls and clone size are as listed in that table; D and trimming were resolved from the DNA. For this sample the table gives 13,000 to 15,000 clones, of which around four fifths were detected only once. The ten largest clonotypes hold 15% to 20% of the sample.

The collaborating institutions used their own protocols to collect whole blood in K2EDTA tubes. For TCRbeta analysis, collaborators shipped samples as frozen whole blood, isolated PBMCs, or DNA extracted from either of those sample types. Points on this clone: What this receptor recognizes is not known. No quality values exist for individual bases; no much larger clone is one base distant.

This clonotype was obtained from a man aged 40-49 years with active or convalescent COVID-19. Sequenced input: peripheral blood.

The DNA is as follows: TGTGCCACCAGTGATCACCTAAAAAATGAGCAGTTCTTC. Its amino acids are CATSDHLKNEQFF. Recombination joined TRBV24-1 with TRBJ2-1; the D segment cannot be called with confidence. The germline V gene specifies KGHDR as CDR1 and SFDVKD as CDR2. Reading from cysteine to phenylalanine, the CDR3 counts 13 amino acids. Kept here is only the CDR3 DNA, which spans 39 bases and is read in frame from base 1. The V and J ends are trimmed by 3 bases and 7 bases, leaving 9 bases between them.